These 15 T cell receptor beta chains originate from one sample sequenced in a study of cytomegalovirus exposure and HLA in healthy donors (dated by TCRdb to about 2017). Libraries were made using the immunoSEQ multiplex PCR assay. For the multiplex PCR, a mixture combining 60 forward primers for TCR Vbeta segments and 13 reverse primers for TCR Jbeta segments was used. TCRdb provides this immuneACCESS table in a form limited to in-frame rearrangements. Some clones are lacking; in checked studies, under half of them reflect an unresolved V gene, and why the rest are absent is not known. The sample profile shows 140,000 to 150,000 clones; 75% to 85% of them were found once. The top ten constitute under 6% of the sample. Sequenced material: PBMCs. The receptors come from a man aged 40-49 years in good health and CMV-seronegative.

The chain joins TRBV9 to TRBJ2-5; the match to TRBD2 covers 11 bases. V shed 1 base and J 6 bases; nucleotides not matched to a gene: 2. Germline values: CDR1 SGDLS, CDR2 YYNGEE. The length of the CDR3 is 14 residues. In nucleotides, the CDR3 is TGTGCCAGCAGCGTAACTAGCGGGGGACAGACCCAGTACTTC. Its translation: CASSVTSGGQTQYF.

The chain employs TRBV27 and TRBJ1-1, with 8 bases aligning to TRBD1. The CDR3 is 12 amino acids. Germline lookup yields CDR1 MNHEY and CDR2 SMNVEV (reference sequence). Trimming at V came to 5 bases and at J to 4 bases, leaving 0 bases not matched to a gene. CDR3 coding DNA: TGTGCCAGCAGTGACAGGGGCACTGAAGCTTTCTTT. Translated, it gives CASSDRGTEAFF.

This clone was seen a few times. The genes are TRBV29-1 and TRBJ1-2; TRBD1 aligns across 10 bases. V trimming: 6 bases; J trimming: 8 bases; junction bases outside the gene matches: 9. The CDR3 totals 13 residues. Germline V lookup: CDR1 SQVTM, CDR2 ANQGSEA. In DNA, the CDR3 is TGCAGCGTCGGACAGGGGGGAGGTCTAGGCTACACCTTC. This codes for CSVGQGGGLGYTF.

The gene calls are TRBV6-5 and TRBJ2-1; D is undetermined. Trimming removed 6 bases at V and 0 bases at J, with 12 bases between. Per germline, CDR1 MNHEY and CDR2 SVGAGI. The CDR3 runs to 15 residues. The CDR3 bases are TGTGCCAGCAGCTCCGACATTCTCTCCTACAATGAGCAGTTCTTC. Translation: CASSSDILSYNEQFF.

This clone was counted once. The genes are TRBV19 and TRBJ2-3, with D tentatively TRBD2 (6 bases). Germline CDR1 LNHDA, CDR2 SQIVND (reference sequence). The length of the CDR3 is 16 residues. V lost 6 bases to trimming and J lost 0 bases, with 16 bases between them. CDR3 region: CASSTGTVTSTDTQYF. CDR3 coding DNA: TGTGCCAGTAGCACCGGGACTGTTACTAGCACAGATACGCAGTATTTT. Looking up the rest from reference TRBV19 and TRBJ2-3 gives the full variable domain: DGGITQSPKYLFRKEGQNVTLSCEQNLNHDAMYWYRQDPGQGLRLIYYSQIVNDFQKGDIAEGYSVSREKKESFPLTVTSAQKNPTAFYLCASSTGTVTSTDTQYFGPGTRLTVL.

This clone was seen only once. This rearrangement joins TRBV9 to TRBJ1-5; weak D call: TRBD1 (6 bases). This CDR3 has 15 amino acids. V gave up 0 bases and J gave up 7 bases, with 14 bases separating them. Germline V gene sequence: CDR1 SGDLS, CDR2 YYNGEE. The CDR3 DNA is TGTGCCAGCAGCGTAGGGACTGGGGGCGGACAGCCCCAGCATTTT. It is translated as CASSVGTGGGQPQHF.

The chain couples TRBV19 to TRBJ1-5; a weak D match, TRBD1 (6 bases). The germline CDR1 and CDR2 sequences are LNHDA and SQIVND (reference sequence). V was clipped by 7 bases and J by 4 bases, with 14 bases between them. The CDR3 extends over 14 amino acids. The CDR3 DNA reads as TGTGCCAGTAACAAACAGGGATCTAATCAGCCCCAGCATTTT. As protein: CASNKQGSNQPQHF. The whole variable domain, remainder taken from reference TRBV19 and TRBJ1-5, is DGGITQSPKYLFRKEGQNVTLSCEQNLNHDAMYWYRQDPGQGLRLIYYSQIVNDFQKGDIAEGYSVSREKKESFPLTVTSAQKNPTAFYLCASNKQGSNQPQHFGDGTRLSIL.

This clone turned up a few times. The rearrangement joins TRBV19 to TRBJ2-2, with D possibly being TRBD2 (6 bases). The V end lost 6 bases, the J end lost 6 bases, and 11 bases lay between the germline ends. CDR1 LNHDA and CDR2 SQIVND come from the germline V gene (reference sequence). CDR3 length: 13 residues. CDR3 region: CASRDYLAGELFF. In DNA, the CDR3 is TGTGCCAGTAGGGACTATTTGGCCGGGGAGCTGTTTTTT. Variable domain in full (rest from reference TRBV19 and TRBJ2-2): DGGITQSPKYLFRKEGQNVTLSCEQNLNHDAMYWYRQDPGQGLRLIYYSQIVNDFQKGDIAEGYSVSREKKESFPLTVTSAQKNPTAFYLCASRDYLAGELFFGEGSRLTVL.

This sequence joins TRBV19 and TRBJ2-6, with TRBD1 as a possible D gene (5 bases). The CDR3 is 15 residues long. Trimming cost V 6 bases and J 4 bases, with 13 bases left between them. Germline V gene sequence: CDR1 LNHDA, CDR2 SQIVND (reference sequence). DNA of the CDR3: TGTGCCAGTAGCAGCAGGGAAACCGGGGCCAACGTCCTGACTTTC. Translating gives CASSSRETGANVLTF. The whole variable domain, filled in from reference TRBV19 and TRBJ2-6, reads DGGITQSPKYLFRKEGQNVTLSCEQNLNHDAMYWYRQDPGQGLRLIYYSQIVNDFQKGDIAEGYSVSREKKESFPLTVTSAQKNPTAFYLCASSSRETGANVLTFGAGSRLTVL.

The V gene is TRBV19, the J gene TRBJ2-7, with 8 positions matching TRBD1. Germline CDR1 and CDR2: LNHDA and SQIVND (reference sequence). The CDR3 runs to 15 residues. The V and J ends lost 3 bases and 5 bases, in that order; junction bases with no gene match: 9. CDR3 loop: CASSILRQGRDEQYF. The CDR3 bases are TGTGCCAGTAGTATTCTCCGACAGGGGCGCGACGAGCAGTACTTC.

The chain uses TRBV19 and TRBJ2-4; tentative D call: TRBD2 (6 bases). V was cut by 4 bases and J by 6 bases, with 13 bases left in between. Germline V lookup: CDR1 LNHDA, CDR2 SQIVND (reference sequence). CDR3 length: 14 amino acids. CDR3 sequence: CASSKGLLRNIQYF. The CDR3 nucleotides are TGTGCCAGTAGTAAGGGACTCCTTCGAAACATTCAGTACTTC.

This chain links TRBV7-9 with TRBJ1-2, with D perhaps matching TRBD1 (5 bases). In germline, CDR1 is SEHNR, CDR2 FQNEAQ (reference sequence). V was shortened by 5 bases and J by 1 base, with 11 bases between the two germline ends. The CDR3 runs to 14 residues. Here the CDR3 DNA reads TGTGCCAGCAGCACCAGGGATTTTAACTATGGCTACACCTTC. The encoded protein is CASSTRDFNYGYTF. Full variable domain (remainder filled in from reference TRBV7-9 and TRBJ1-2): DTGVSQNPRHKITKRGQNVTFRCDPISEHNRLYWYRQTLGQGPEFLTYFQNEAQLEKSRLLSDRFSAERPKGSFSTLEIQRTEQGDSAMYLCASSTRDFNYGYTFGSGTRLTVV.

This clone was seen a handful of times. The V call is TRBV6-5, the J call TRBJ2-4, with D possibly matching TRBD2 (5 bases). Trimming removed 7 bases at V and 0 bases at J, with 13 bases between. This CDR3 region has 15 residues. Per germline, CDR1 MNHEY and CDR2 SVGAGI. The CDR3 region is CASTTSRGAKNIQYF. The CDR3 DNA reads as TGTGCCAGCACCACGAGTCGGGGAGCCAAAAACATTCAGTACTTC.

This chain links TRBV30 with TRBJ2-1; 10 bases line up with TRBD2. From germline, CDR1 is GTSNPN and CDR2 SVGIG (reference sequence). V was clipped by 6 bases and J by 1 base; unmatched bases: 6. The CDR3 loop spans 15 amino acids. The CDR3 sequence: CACSGGASSYNEQFF. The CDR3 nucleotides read TGTGCCTGCAGCGGGGGGGCGTCGTCCTACAATGAGCAGTTCTTC.

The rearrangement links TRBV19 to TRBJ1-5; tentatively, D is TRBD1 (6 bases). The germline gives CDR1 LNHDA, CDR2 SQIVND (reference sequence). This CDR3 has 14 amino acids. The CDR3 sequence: CASGRQVSNQPQHF. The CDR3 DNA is TGTGCTAGTGGGAGACAGGTTAGCAATCAGCCCCAGCATTTT.